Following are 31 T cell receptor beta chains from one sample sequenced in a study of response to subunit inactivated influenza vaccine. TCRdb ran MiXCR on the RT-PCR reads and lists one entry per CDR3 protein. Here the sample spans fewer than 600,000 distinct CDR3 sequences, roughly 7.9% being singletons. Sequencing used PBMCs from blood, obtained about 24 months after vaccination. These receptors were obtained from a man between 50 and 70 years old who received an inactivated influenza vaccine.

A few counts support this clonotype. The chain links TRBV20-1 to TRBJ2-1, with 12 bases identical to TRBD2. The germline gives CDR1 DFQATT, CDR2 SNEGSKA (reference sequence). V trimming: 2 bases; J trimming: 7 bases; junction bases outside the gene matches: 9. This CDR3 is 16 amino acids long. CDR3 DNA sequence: TGCAGTGCTAGATGGCCTAGCGGGGGGGCCATGAATGAGCAGTTCTTC. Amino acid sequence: CSARWPSGGAMNEQFF.

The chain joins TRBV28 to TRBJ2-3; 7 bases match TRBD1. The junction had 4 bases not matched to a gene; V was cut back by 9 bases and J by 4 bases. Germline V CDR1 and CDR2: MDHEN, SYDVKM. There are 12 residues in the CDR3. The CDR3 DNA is TGTGCCAGTACGGACAGGCCAGATACGCAGTATTTT. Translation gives CASTDRPDTQYF.

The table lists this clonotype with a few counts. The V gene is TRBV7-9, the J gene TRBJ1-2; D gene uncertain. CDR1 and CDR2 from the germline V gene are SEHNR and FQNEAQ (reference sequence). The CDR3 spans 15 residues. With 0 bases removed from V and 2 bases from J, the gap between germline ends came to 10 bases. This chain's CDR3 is CASSLARADNYGYTF. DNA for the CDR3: TGTGCCAGCAGCTTAGCGCGGGCAGACAACTATGGCTACACCTTC.

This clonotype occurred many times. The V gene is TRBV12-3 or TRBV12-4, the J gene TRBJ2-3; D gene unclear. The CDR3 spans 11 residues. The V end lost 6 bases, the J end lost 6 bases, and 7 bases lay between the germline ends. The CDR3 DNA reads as TGTGCCAGCAGCTCCAGGGATACGCAGTATTTT. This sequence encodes CASSSRDTQYF.

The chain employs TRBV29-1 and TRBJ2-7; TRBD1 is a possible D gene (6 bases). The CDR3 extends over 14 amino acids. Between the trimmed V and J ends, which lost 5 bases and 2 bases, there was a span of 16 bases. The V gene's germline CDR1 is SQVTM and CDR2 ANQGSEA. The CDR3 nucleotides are TGCAGCGTTCTGGGCAGGGGTGCGCCCTACGAGCAGTACTTC. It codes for CSVLGRGAPYEQYF.

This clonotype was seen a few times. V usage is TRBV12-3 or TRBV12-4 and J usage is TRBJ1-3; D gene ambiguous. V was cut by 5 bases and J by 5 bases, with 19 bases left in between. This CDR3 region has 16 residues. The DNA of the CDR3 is TGTGCCAGCAGTGGGATGACATCGGATCTTCGAAACACCATATATTTT. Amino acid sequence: CASSGMTSDLRNTIYF.

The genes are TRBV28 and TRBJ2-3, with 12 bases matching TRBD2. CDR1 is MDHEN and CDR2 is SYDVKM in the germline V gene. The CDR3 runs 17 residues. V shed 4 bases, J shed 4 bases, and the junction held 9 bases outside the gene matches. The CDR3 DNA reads TGTGCCAGCAGTTCGTTCACTAGCGGGAGGCTAGCAGATACGCAGTATTTT. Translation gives CASSSFTSGRLADTQYF.

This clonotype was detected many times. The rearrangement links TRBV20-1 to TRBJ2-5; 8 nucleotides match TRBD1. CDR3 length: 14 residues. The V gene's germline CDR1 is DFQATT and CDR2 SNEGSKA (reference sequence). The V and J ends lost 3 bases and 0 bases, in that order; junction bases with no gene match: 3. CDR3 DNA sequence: TGCAGTGCTAGCTGGACAGGGAACCAAGAGACCCAGTACTTC. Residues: CSASWTGNQETQYF.

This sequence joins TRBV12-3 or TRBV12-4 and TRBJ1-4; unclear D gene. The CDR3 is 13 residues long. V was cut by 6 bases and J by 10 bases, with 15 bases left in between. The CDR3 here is CASSLDLRGKLFF. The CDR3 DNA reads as TGTGCCAGCAGCTTGGACCTGCGGGGAAAACTGTTTTTT.

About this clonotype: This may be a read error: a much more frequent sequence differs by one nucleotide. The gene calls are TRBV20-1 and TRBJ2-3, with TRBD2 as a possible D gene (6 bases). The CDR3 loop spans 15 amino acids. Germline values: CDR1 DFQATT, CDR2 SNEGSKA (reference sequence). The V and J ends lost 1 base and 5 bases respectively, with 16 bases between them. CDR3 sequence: CSARGRGFQGDTQYF. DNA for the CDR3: TGCAGTGCTAGAGGTCGGGGGTTTCAAGGAGATACGCAGTATTTT.

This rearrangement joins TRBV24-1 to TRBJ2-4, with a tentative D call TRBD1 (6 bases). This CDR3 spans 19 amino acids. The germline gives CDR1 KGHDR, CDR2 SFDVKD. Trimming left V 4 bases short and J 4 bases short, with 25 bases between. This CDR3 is CATSEMASGTRVAKNIQYF. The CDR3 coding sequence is TGTGCCACCAGTGAAATGGCCTCCGGGACACGTGTAGCAAAAAACATTCAGTACTTC.

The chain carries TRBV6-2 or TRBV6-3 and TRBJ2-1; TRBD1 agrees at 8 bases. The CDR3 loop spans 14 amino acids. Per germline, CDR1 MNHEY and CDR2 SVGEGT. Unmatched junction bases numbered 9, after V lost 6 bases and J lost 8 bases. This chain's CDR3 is CASRDRAIGYEQFF. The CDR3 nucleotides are TGTGCCAGCAGGGACAGGGCGATTGGCTATGAGCAGTTCTTC.

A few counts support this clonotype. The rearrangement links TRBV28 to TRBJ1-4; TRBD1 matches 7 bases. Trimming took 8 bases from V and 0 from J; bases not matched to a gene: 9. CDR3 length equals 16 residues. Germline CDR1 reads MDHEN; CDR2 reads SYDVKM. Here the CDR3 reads CASQFNRGPTNEKLFF. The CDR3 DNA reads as TGTGCCAGCCAGTTTAACAGGGGACCAACTAATGAAAAACTGTTTTTT. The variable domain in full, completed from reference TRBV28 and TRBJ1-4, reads DVKVTQSSRYLVKRTGEKVFLECVQDMDHENMFWYRQDPGLGLRLIYFSYDVKMKEKGDIPEGYSVSREKKERFSLILESASTNQTSMYLCASQFNRGPTNEKLFFGSGTQLSVL.

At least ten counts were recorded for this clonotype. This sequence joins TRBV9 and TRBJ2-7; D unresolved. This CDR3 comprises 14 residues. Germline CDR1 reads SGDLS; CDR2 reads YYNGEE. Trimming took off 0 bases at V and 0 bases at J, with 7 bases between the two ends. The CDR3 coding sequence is TGTGCCAGCAGCGTAGCAGGTACCTCCTACGAGCAGTACTTC. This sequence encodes CASSVAGTSYEQYF.

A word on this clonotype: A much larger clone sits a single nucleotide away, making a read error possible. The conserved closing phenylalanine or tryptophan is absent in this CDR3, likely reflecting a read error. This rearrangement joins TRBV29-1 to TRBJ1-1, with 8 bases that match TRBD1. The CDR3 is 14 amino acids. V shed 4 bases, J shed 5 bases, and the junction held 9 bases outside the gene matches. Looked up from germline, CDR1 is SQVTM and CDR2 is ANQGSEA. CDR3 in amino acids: CSVVPSGGRTEAFI. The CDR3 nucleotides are TGCAGCGTTGTTCCCTCAGGGGGCAGGACTGAAGCTTTCATT.

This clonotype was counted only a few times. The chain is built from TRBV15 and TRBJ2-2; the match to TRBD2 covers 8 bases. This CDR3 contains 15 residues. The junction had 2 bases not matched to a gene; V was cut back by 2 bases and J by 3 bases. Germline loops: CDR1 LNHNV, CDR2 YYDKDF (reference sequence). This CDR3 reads CATSRPSGYTGELFF. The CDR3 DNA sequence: TGTGCCACCAGCAGACCTAGCGGGTACACCGGGGAGCTGTTTTTT.

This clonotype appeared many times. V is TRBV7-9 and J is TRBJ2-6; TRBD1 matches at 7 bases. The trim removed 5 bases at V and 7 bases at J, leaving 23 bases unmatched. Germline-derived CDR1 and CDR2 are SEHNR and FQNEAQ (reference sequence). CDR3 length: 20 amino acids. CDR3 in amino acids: CASSRGILLTGTLSANVLTF. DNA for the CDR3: TGTGCCAGCAGCCGAGGAATCCTATTGACAGGGACCCTCAGTGCCAACGTCCTGACTTTC. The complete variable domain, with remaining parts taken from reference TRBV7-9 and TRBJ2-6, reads DTGVSQNPRHKITKRGQNVTFRCDPISEHNRLYWYRQTLGQGPEFLTYFQNEAQLEKSRLLSDRFSAERPKGSFSTLEIQRTEQGDSAMYLCASSRGILLTGTLSANVLTFGAGSRLTVL.

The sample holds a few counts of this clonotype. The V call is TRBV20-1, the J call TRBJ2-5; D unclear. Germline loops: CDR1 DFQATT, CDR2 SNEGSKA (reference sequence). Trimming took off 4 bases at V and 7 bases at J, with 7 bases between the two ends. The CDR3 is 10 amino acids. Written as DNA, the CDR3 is TGCAGTGCTACCCGGTCGACCCAGTACTTC. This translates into CSATRSTQYF.

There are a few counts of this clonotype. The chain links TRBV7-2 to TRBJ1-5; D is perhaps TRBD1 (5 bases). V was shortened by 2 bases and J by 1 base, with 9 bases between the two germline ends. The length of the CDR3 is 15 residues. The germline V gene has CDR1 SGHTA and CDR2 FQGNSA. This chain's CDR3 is CASSLLGGSNQPQHF. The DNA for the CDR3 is TGTGCCAGCAGCTTACTGGGGGGGAGCAATCAGCCCCAGCATTTT.

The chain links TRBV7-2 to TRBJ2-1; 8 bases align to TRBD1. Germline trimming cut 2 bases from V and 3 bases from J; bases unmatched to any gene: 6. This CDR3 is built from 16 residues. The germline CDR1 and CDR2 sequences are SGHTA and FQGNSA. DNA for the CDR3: TGTGCCAGCAGCTTAACGACAGGGGCGGGCTACAATGAGCAGTTCTTC. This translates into CASSLTTGAGYNEQFF.

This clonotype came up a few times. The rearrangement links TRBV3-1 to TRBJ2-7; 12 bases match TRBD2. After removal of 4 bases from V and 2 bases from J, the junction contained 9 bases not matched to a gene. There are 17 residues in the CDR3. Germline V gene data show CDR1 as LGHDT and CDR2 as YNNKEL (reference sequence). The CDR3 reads CASSLLAGGISTYEQYF. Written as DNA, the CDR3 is TGTGCCAGCAGCCTACTAGCGGGGGGAATATCAACCTACGAGCAGTACTTC.

Here the CDR3 DNA reads TGTGCCAGCAGCTCTCGTTGGACAGGGGGCTACAACGAGCAGTACTTC. Translation: CASSSRWTGGYNEQYF. The V gene is TRBV5-5, the J gene TRBJ2-7; 11 bases agree with TRBD1. Germline CDR1 reads SGHKS; CDR2 reads YYEKEE (reference sequence). With V trimmed by 3 bases and J by 5 bases, 10 bases remained unmatched. The CDR3 is 16 amino acids.

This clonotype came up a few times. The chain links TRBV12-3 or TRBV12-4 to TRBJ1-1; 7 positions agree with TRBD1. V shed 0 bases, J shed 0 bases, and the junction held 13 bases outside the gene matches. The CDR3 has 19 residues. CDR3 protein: CASSLAANRGLRMNTEAFF. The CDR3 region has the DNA TGTGCCAGCAGTTTAGCCGCGAACAGGGGACTCCGAATGAACACTGAAGCTTTCTTT.

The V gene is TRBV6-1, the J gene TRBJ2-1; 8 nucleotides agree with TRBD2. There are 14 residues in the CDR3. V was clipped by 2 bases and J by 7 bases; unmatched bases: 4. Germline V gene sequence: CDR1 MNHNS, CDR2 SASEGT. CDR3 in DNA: TGTGCCAGCAGTGAATGGACTAGCTATAATGAGCAGTTCTTC. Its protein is CASSEWTSYNEQFF.

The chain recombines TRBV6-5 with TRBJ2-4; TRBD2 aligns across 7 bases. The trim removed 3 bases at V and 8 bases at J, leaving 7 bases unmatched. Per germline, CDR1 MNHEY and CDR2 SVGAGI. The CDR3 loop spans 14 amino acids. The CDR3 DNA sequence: TGTGCCAGCAGTTATCTTGCGGGAGAATACATTCAGTACTTC. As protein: CASSYLAGEYIQYF.

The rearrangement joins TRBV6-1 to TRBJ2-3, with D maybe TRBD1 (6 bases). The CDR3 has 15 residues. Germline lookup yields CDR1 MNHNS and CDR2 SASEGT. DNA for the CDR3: TGTTCAAGCAGGGGAGCGCAGGGAGCATCGGATACGCAGTATTTT. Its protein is CSSRGAQGASDTQYF.

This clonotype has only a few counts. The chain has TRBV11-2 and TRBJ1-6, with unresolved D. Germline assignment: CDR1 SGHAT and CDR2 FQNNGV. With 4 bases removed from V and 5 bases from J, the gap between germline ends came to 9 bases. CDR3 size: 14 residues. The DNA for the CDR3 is TGTGCCAGCAGCTCCAGCCCTGATAATTCACCCCTCCACTTT. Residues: CASSSSPDNSPLHF.

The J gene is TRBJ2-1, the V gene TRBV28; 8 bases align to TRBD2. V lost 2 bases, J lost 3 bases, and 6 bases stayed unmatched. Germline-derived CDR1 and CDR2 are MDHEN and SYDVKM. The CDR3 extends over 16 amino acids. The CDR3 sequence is CASSLPRGGGYNEQFF. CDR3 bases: TGTGCCAGCAGTTTACCACGGGGGGGCGGCTACAATGAGCAGTTCTTC. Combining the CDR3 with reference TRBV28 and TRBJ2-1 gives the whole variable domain DVKVTQSSRYLVKRTGEKVFLECVQDMDHENMFWYRQDPGLGLRLIYFSYDVKMKEKGDIPEGYSVSREKKERFSLILESASTNQTSMYLCASSLPRGGGYNEQFFGPGTRLTVL.

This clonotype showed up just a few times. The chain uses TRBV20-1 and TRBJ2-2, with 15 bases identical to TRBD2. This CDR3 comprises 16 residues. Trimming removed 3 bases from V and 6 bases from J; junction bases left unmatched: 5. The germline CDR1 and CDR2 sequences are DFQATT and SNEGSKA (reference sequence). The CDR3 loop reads CSASGTSGGWAGELFF. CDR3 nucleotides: TGCAGTGCTAGCGGGACTAGCGGGGGGTGGGCCGGGGAGCTGTTTTTT.

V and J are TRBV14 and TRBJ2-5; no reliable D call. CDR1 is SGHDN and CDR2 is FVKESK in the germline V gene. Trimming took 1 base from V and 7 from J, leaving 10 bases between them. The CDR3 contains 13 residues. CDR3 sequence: CASSQGGVGTQYF. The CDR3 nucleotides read TGTGCCAGCAGCCAAGGAGGAGTAGGGACCCAGTACTTC.

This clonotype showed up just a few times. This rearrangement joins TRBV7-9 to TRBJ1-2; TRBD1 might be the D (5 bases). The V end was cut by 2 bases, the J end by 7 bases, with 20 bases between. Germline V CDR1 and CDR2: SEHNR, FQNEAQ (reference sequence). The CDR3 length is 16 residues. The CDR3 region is CASSLNPDTGTAGYTF. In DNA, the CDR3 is TGTGCCAGCAGCTTAAACCCGGACACGGGAACGGCTGGCTACACCTTC.